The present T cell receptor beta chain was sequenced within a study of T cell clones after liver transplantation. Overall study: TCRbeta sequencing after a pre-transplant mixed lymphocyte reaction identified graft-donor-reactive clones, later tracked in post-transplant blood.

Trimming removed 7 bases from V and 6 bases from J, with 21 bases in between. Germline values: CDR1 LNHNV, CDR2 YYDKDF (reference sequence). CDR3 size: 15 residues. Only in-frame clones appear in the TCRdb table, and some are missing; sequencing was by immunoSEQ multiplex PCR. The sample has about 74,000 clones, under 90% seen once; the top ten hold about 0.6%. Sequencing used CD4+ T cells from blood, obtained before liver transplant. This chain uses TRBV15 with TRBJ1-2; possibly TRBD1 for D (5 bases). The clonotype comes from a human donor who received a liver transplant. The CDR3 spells CATTDTGFRVDGYTF. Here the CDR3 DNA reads TGTGCCACCACGGACACAGGATTCAGGGTGGATGGCTACACCTTC.